The 5 T cell receptor beta chains listed next were all sequenced from one sample in a study of CD8+ T cells in alopecia areata. Treatment reported: oral pan-JAK inhibitor, 5-10 mg twice daily. Sequencing templates came from extracted RNA that was reverse transcribed into cDNA. Profiled with immunoSEQ multiplex PCR; TCRdb holds only in-frame clones, not every one. Here the sample spans approximately 150,000 clones, approximately 90% being singletons. The sequenced sample was CD8+ T cells sorted from blood, obtained at week 4, from a patient treated with tofacitinib. These receptors were taken from a human donor with alopecia areata.

The chain couples TRBV7-8 to TRBJ2-1, with 10 bases identical to TRBD1. This CDR3 has 15 residues. Per the germline V gene, CDR1 is SGHVS and CDR2 is FQNEAQ. V lost 3 bases and J lost 7; bases outside the gene matches: 6. The CDR3 protein is CASSFVDRGPNEQFF. In DNA, the CDR3 is TGTGCCAGCAGCTTTGTAGACAGGGGGCCGAATGAGCAGTTCTTC.

The J gene is TRBJ2-1, the V gene TRBV6-5, with D uncertain. There are 14 residues in the CDR3. Trimming pared 0 bases from V and 8 bases from J, leaving 11 bases between. CDR1 and CDR2 (germline): MNHEY, SVGAGI. DNA for the CDR3: TGTGCCAGCAGTTACTCGAACGGAATGGATGAGCAGTTCTTC. This encodes CASSYSNGMDEQFF.

The chain employs TRBV5-1 and TRBJ2-7, with TRBD2 matching 9 bases. CDR1 is SGHRS and CDR2 is YFSETQ in the germline V gene. The CDR3 contains 15 residues. J was trimmed by 5 bases and V by 0 bases; bases with no gene match: 6. The CDR3 is CASSLVASGTHEQYF. CDR3 coding DNA: TGCGCCAGCAGCTTGGTCGCTAGCGGGACCCACGAGCAGTACTTC.

By sample share, this clone is medium-sized. The chain has TRBV6-4 and TRBJ1-1; D possibly corresponds to TRBD1 (5 bases). CDR1 is MRHNA and CDR2 is SNTAGT in the germline V gene. V lost 0 bases and J 0 bases, leaving 8 bases between the germline ends. The CDR3 consists of 15 residues. CDR3 sequence reads: CASSDSDSMNTEAFF. The CDR3 bases are TGTGCCAGCAGTGACTCCGACAGTATGAACACTGAAGCTTTCTTT.

Concerning this clone itself: Other DNA sequences from this sample encode an identical CDR3 as well. CDR3 sequence (DNA): TGTGCCAGCAGTGAATTCGGCACAGATACGCAGTATTTT. Translation: CASSEFGTDTQYF. J is TRBJ2-3 and V is TRBV25-1; D is ambiguous. V dropped 1 base and J dropped 1 base, with 3 bases sitting between them. The CDR3 covers 13 residues. The germline gives CDR1 MGHDK, CDR2 SYGVNS.